This entry lists 27 T cell receptor beta chains sequenced from one sample in a study of tumor-infiltrating lymphocytes in oesophageal squamous cell carcinoma. TCRdb fed the PCR reads into MiXCR, producing one record per CDR3 protein. The table includes about 16,000 distinct CDR3 sequences, around 40% detected once. Source material: normal esophageal tissue next to the tumor. The receptors originated from a female donor with esophageal squamous cell carcinoma.

This clonotype was picked up one time. The rearrangement joins TRBV7-3 to TRBJ2-7, with 8 bases aligning to TRBD2. The J call may be incorrect, as the DNA end agrees better with TRBJ2-3. Germline CDR1 reads SGHTA; CDR2 reads FQGTGA. The CDR3 extends over 16 amino acids. CDR3 region: CASSYSAAGVGDTQYF. The DNA for the CDR3 is TGTGCCAGCAGCTATAGTGCAGCGGGGGTGGGAGATACGCAGTATTTT.

V is TRBV19 and J is TRBJ1-2; D ambiguous. V shed 5 bases and J shed 0 bases, with 10 bases lying between them. Looked up from germline, CDR1 is LNHDA and CDR2 is SQIVND (reference sequence). The CDR3 length is 14 residues. In DNA form, the CDR3 reads TGTGCCAGTAGTTACCAGGTTACTAACTATGGCTACACCTTC. Its translation is CASSYQVTNYGYTF.

The V and J genes are TRBV27 and TRBJ2-3; 14 bases are a match to TRBD2. Gene TRBJ2-2 matches the end of the DNA better, so the J call may be wrong. The length of the CDR3 is 17 residues. In germline, CDR1 is MNHEY, CDR2 SMNVEV (reference sequence). The CDR3 DNA follows: TGTGCCAGCACTTCCGGGACTAGCGGGAGAGGCACCGGGGAGCTGTTTTTT. It is translated as CASTSGTSGRGTGELFF.

This clonotype was detected ten times or more. The gene calls are TRBV5-4 and TRBJ2-7; TRBD2 matches at 11 bases. Germline trimming cut 4 bases from V and 4 bases from J; bases unmatched to any gene: 10. This CDR3 is 16 amino acids long. The germline gives CDR1 SGHNT, CDR2 YYREEE (reference sequence). In DNA, the CDR3 is TGTGCCAGCAGCCCGAGTAGCGGGAGGGCCGTGTACGAGCAGTACTTC. It specifies CASSPSSGRAVYEQYF.

This clonotype was seen more than once but under ten times. The conserved final phenylalanine or tryptophan is absent from the CDR3, which likely points to a read error. The DNA is omitted, as the CDR3 cannot be located on it reliably, and the CDR3 follows TCRdb's listing. The gene calls are TRBV6-1 and TRBJ2-1; the D call TRBD1 from the table was never checked on the DNA. The CDR3 adds up to 17 amino acids, both ends counted. CDR1 is MNHNS and CDR2 is SASEGT in the germline V gene. Here the CDR3 reads CASRRRAGTYYGYTFGS.

CDR3 protein: CASSLDVGTQYF. The CDR3 bases are TGTGCCAGCAGTTTGGACGTTGGGACCCAGTACTTC. This sequence joins TRBV27 and TRBJ2-5; D is ambiguous. The V and J ends lost 3 bases and 7 bases respectively, with 9 bases between them. Germline V gives CDR1 MNHEY, CDR2 SMNVEV (reference sequence). CDR3 length equals 12 residues.

In this sample, this clonotype turned up many times. This rearrangement joins TRBV19 to TRBJ1-1; D not resolved. V lost 4 bases, J lost 7 bases, and 10 bases lay in between. Per germline, CDR1 LNHDA and CDR2 SQIVND (reference sequence). This CDR3 comprises 12 residues. In nucleotides, the CDR3 is TGTGCCAGTAGTACCCGACGGAGTGAAGCTTTCTTT. This encodes CASSTRRSEAFF. Supplemented by reference TRBV19 and TRBJ1-1, the full variable domain reads DGGITQSPKYLFRKEGQNVTLSCEQNLNHDAMYWYRQDPGQGLRLIYYSQIVNDFQKGDIAEGYSVSREKKESFPLTVTSAQKNPTAFYLCASSTRRSEAFFGQGTRLTVV.

Ten or more counts support this clonotype. The chain couples TRBV7-2 to TRBJ2-7; 14 bases line up with TRBD2. The J call is in doubt because the DNA end fits TRBJ2-1 better. The CDR3 sequence is 14 residues long. Per the germline V gene, CDR1 is SGHTA and CDR2 is FQGNSA. The CDR3 loop is CASRKTSGRDIQFF. The CDR3 coding sequence is TGTGCCAGCAGGAAGACTAGCGGGAGGGACATTCAGTTCTTC.

This clonotype was seen at least ten times. V and J are TRBV11-2 and TRBJ1-3; no definite D call. Trimming took 0 bases from V and 3 from J, leaving 6 bases between them. This CDR3 has 14 residues. The germline V gene has CDR1 SGHAT and CDR2 FQNNGV. The CDR3 protein is CASSLDPVGNTIYF. Written as DNA, the CDR3 is TGTGCCAGCAGCTTAGATCCTGTTGGAAACACCATATATTTT. Using reference TRBV11-2 and TRBJ1-3 for the parts outside the CDR3, the full variable domain is EAGVAQSPRYKIIEKRQSVAFWCNPISGHATLYWYQQILGQGPKLLIQFQNNGVVDDSQLPKDRFSAERLKGVDSTLKIQPAKLEDSAVYLCASSLDPVGNTIYFGEGSWLTVV.

This chain links TRBV7-2 with TRBJ2-2; no definite D call. The CDR3 is 15 amino acids. The V and J ends lost 3 bases and 4 bases respectively, with 12 bases between them. Germline CDR1 SGHTA, CDR2 FQGNSA. In nucleotides, the CDR3 is TGTGCCAGCAGCTTTACACCCAAGGGCACCGGGGAGCTGTTTTTT. Protein product: CASSFTPKGTGELFF. The full variable domain, completed using reference TRBV7-2 and TRBJ2-2, is GAGVSQSPSNKVTEKGKDVELRCDPISGHTALYWYRQSLGQGLEFLIYFQGNSAPDKSGLPSDRFSAERTGGSVSTLTIQRTQQEDSAVYLCASSFTPKGTGELFFGEGSRLTVL.

This clonotype has a count of ten or more. The rearrangement uses TRBV10-1 and TRBJ2-1, with a tentative D call TRBD1 (6 bases). This CDR3 is built from 14 residues. Looked up from germline, CDR1 is WNHNN and CDR2 is SYGVQD (reference sequence). Trimming removed 2 bases at V and 3 bases at J, with 8 bases between. The chain's CDR3 is CASSEPGDYNEQFF. The CDR3 region has the DNA TGCGCCAGCAGTGAGCCAGGGGACTACAATGAGCAGTTCTTC.

The sample holds one count of this clonotype. This chain joins TRBV20-1 and TRBJ2-3; 7 nucleotides match TRBD2. With 6 bases clipped from V and 0 bases from J, the junction kept 6 bases outside the gene matches. The CDR3 length is 14 residues. CDR1 DFQATT and CDR2 SNEGSKA come from the germline V gene (reference sequence). The DNA for the CDR3 is TGCAGTGCCCTCGGACTAGTTAGCACAGATACGCAGTATTTT. This gives the protein CSALGLVSTDTQYF.

This clonotype was recorded at least ten times. V and J are TRBV7-2 and TRBJ1-1; 7 nucleotides align to TRBD1. From germline, CDR1 is SGHTA and CDR2 FQGNSA. With V trimmed by 5 bases and J by 4 bases, 10 bases remained unmatched. The length of the CDR3 is 15 residues. In DNA form, the CDR3 reads TGTGCCAGCAGCCCCCACAGGGGCGTTGGCACTGAAGCTTTCTTT. This codes for CASSPHRGVGTEAFF.

Of note for this clonotype: The CDR3 does not close with the conserved phenylalanine or tryptophan, likely indicating a read error. Because the CDR3's place on the DNA is in doubt, the DNA is left out and the CDR3 is given as listed by TCRdb. The CDR3: CASRPSGGSYEQYFGA. J is TRBJ2-6 and V is TRBV7-3; TRBD1 reflects the table's D call only, with no check against the DNA. With termini counted, the CDR3 has 16 amino acids. Germline-derived CDR1 and CDR2 are SGHTA and FQGTGA.

Sample share makes this clonotype medium-sized. The V call is TRBV7-2, the J call TRBJ2-5; 10 bases map to TRBD1. The CDR3 contains 15 residues. The J segment lost 6 bases and the V segment lost 5 bases, leaving 9 bases of the junction unmatched. Germline V lookup: CDR1 SGHTA, CDR2 FQGNSA. CDR3 DNA sequence: TGTGCCAGCAGCCGCTCCAGGACAGGGGGACAGACCCAGTACTTC. Its protein is CASSRSRTGGQTQYF.

The CDR3 spells CASSQAGWGTYEQYF. CDR3 DNA sequence: TGTGCCAGCAGCCAAGCCGGGTGGGGAACCTACGAGCAGTACTTC. The chain employs TRBV11-2 and TRBJ2-5, with D hard to call. The DNA end favors TRBJ2-7, so the J call may be wrong. CDR1 SGHAT and CDR2 FQNNGV come from the germline V gene. CDR3 length: 15 amino acids.

The chain links TRBV7-9 to TRBJ2-7; 7 nucleotides line up with TRBD1. The J segment lost 0 bases and the V segment lost 2 bases, leaving 1 base of the junction unmatched. Germline-derived CDR1 and CDR2 are SEHNR and FQNEAQ (reference sequence). The CDR3 contains 14 residues. The CDR3 region is CASSLQGVSYEQYF. The CDR3 DNA reads TGTGCCAGCAGCTTACAGGGGGTCTCCTACGAGCAGTACTTC.

Worth noting for this clonotype: This could be a read error, since a much larger clone is one nucleotide away. The V gene is TRBV5-3, the J gene TRBJ1-2; perhaps TRBD1 as D (6 bases). TRBV5-3 belongs to the ORF category, with a function that is uncertain. CDR3 length: 14 amino acids. The CDR3 is CASSFAGDTYGDTF. The CDR3 nucleotides read TGTGCCAGCAGCTTCGCAGGGGATACCTATGGCGACACCTTC.

V usage is TRBV6-2 or TRBV6-3 and J usage is TRBJ1-1; 11 nucleotides line up with TRBD1. The end of the DNA aligns better with TRBJ2-5, so the J call may be wrong. Germline loops: CDR1 MNHEY, CDR2 SVGEGT. The CDR3 totals 18 residues. The CDR3 loop reads CASSYSISGQGGTETQYF. The CDR3 region has the DNA TGTGCCAGCAGTTACTCGATCTCGGGACAGGGGGGCACGGAGACCCAGTACTTC.

This clonotype was found a few times. CDR3 DNA sequence: TGTGCCAGCAGCTCAAGGTTGACTAGCTGGGTGAGCTCCTACAATGAGCAGTTCTTC. The encoded protein is CASSSRLTSWVSSYNEQFF. The chain joins TRBV7-2 to TRBJ2-1; TRBD2 agrees at 7 bases. Germline assignment: CDR1 SGHTA and CDR2 FQGNSA. This CDR3 comprises 19 residues. J gave up 0 bases and V 4 bases, and 15 bases lay outside the gene matches.

In this sample, this clonotype turned up many times. The chain combines TRBV10-1 with TRBJ1-2; no reliable D call. Trimming stripped 8 bases from V and 10 bases from J, with 23 bases between. The CDR3 length is 14 residues. Germline-derived CDR1 and CDR2 are WNHNN and SYGVQD (reference sequence). The CDR3 reads CASLPPSNRLSYTF. Written as DNA, the CDR3 is TGCGCCAGCCTCCCGCCAAGCAACCGATTATCCTACACCTTC.

In its sample, this clonotype was seen a few times. V gene TRBV7-2 combines with J gene TRBJ2-5; 7 bases line up with TRBD1. This CDR3 spans 13 amino acids. Germline CDR1 SGHTA, CDR2 FQGNSA. V lost 4 bases and J lost 9; bases outside the gene matches: 8. The CDR3 DNA reads as TGTGCCAGCAGCTCACAGGGGCAAGGGGCCCAGTACTTC. This translates into CASSSQGQGAQYF.

By its share, this clonotype is medium-sized (0.01 to 0.1%). The chain recombines TRBV7-3 with TRBJ1-5; D is undetermined. Trimming left V 3 bases short and J 0 bases short, with 15 bases between. Germline assignment: CDR1 SGHTA and CDR2 FQGTGA. The CDR3 has 17 amino acids. The chain's CDR3 is CASSFLGLPYSNQPQHF. The CDR3 DNA reads TGTGCCAGCAGCTTTCTTGGGCTCCCTTATAGCAATCAGCCCCAGCATTTT.

The rearrangement uses TRBV4-2 and TRBJ1-6; D call uncertain. The better agreement between TRBJ2-7 and the DNA end casts doubt on the J call. The CDR3 covers 12 residues. Germline CDR1 reads LGHNA; CDR2 reads YNFKEQ. CDR3 nucleotides: TGTGCCAGCAGCCAAGTTGGCCTCGAGCAGTACTTC. Protein sequence: CASSQVGLEQYF.

This chain uses TRBV2 with TRBJ1-3; D gene unclear. The CDR3 covers 13 residues. V was shortened by 3 bases and J by 1 base, with 4 bases between the two germline ends. Germline values: CDR1 SNHLY, CDR2 FYNNEI. This CDR3 reads CASSERSGNTIYF. The CDR3 bases are TGTGCCAGCAGTGAGAGGTCTGGAAACACCATATATTTT.

The rearrangement joins TRBV7-2 to TRBJ2-3; 12 bases match TRBD2. This CDR3 region has 16 residues. The germline CDR1 and CDR2 sequences are SGHTA and FQGNSA. V lost 4 bases to trimming and J lost 5 bases; unmatched junction nucleotides: 7. CDR3 loop: CASSSPSGRALDTQYF. In nucleotides, the CDR3 is TGTGCCAGCAGCTCACCTAGCGGGAGGGCCCTAGATACGCAGTATTTT. The entire variable domain, with the rest obtained from reference TRBV7-2 and TRBJ2-3, is as follows: GAGVSQSPSNKVTEKGKDVELRCDPISGHTALYWYRQSLGQGLEFLIYFQGNSAPDKSGLPSDRFSAERTGGSVSTLTIQRTQQEDSAVYLCASSSPSGRALDTQYFGPGTRLTVL.

The chain carries TRBV6-8 and TRBJ1-1, with 8 bases lining up with TRBD1. With V trimmed by 11 bases and J by 0 bases, 8 bases remained unmatched. The CDR3 has 14 amino acids. The germline V gene has CDR1 MNHGY and CDR2 SAAAGT. The CDR3 is CAYWQGAMNTEAFF. The CDR3 bases are TGTGCCTACTGGCAGGGGGCTATGAACACTGAAGCTTTCTTT.